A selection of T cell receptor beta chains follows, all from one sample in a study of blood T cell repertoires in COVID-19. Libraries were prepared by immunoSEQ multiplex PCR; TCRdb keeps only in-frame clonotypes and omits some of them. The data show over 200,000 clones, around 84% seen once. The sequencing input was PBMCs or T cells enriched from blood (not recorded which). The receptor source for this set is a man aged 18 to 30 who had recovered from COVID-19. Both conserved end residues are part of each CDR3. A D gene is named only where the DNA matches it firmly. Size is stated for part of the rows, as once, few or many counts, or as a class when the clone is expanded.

TGTGCCTGGAGGTTAAGGGCAGGGGAAGGAGGAGCTTTCTTT CAWRLRAGEGGAFF TRBJ1-1 - TRBV30 -
TGTGCCAGCATAGACCGGGACAGGAACACTGAAGCTTTCTTT CASIDRDRNTEAFF TRBJ1-1 - TRBV3-1/TRBV3-2 TRBD1
TGCGCCAGCAGCCGGGAGGGGGTGAGCTCCTATAATTCACCCCTCCACTTT CASSREGVSSYNSPLHF TRBJ1-6 - TRBV5-1 -
TGTGCCAGCAGTTACTCCTACAGGGTCCAAGAGACCCAGTACTTC CASSYSYRVQETQYF TRBJ2-5 - TRBV6-5 -
TGTGCCTGGGACCGACGGTGGAGGTATGGCTACACCTTC CAWDRRWRYGYTF TRBJ1-2 - TRBV30 -
TGTGCCAGCAGCCAAGGGGCTAGCGGCGAAGAGCAGTTCTTC CASSQGASGEEQFF TRBJ2-1 once TRBV4-2 TRBD2
TGTGCCAGCAGCCCGGGGGGAGGGACGACCAAAAACATTCAGTACTTC CASSPGGGTTKNIQYF TRBJ2-4 - TRBV5-4 TRBD2
TGTGCCAGCAGTGAAGCCTACAGGGGGGGAAATGGCTACACCTTC CASSEAYRGGNGYTF TRBJ1-2 - TRBV6-1 TRBD1
TGTGCCAGCAGCCCCCTAAGGGGTCGCACAGATACGCAGTATTTT CASSPLRGRTDTQYF TRBJ2-3 - TRBV11-2 -
TGTGCCAGCAGCACAAAAAGGACAGGTCTCCACGAGCAGTACTTC CASSTKRTGLHEQYF TRBJ2-7 - TRBV5-4 TRBD1
TGTGCCAGCAGCTTAGACAGGTCTGGAAACACCATATATTTT CASSLDRSGNTIYF TRBJ1-3 - TRBV7-9 -
TGCAGCGTGCATAGAGGGCAGACTGGCTACACCTTC CSVHRGQTGYTF TRBJ1-2 - TRBV29-1 -
TGTGCCAGCAGCCAGGGACTAGCGAACAATGAGCAGTTCTTC CASSQGLANNEQFF TRBJ2-1 once TRBV11-2 TRBD2
TGTGCCAGCAGTGGAGGTGTCCACGAGCAGTACTTC CASSGGVHEQYF TRBJ2-7 once TRBV2 -
TGTGCCAGCAGTACCACAGGGGGCAGCTACAATGAGCAGTTCTTC CASSTTGGSYNEQFF TRBJ2-1 - TRBV6-5 TRBD1
TGTGCCACCAGCTCCCCCGGGACAGAGCTGAACACTGAAGCTTTCTTT CATSSPGTELNTEAFF TRBJ1-1 - TRBV15 TRBD1
TGTGCCTGGAGTGTTTGGGGGGGTAGCGATACGCAGTATTTT CAWSVWGGSDTQYF TRBJ2-3 - TRBV30 TRBD2
TGTGCCACCAGCCTCGACAGGATGAACACCGGGGAGCTGTTTTTT CATSLDRMNTGELFF TRBJ2-2 - TRBV15 -
TGTGCCAGCAGCGCCTCGACAGCGAACACTGAAGCTTTCTTT CASSASTANTEAFF TRBJ1-1 - TRBV9 -
TGTGCCAGCAGCGGCCTAAAGAGGGGGACCCCCTACGAGCAGTACTTC CASSGLKRGTPYEQYF TRBJ2-7 - TRBV21-1 -
TGTGCCAGCAGCCCGGGACTAGCGGGTTCCTACAATGAGCAGTTCTTC CASSPGLAGSYNEQFF TRBJ2-1 few TRBV5-6 TRBD2
TGCGCCAGCAGCCAAGCCGGGTTCTCTGGAAACACCATATATTTT CASSQAGFSGNTIYF TRBJ1-3 - TRBV4-1 -
TGTGCCAGCAGCTTAGGAGGGGGTAGCGGGATAGCCCATGAGCAGTTCTTC CASSLGGGSGIAHEQFF TRBJ2-1 - TRBV7-9 TRBD2
TGTGCCAGCAGCCAAAGCTTACAGGGATGGACCTACGAGCAGTACTTC CASSQSLQGWTYEQYF TRBJ2-7 - TRBV3-1/TRBV3-2 -
TGTGCCAGCAGCTTAGTCCAGATGAACACTGAAGCTTTCTTT CASSLVQMNTEAFF TRBJ1-1 - TRBV7-9 -
TGCGCCAGCAGCTCCTCCGGAGGGGATTATGGCTACACCTTC CASSSSGGDYGYTF TRBJ1-2 - TRBV4-1 -
TGCGCCAGCAGCCGATCTACGCCGGGACAGGGCCTAGGGGAGCAGTTCTTC CASSRSTPGQGLGEQFF TRBJ2-1 - TRBV4-1 TRBD1
TGTGCCAGTAGCCAATCGGGGGACAGGCCGTACTTC CASSQSGDRPYF TRBJ2-7 - TRBV19 TRBD1
TGTGCCAGCAGCTTAGAGGGACTAGCGGGAGAGGAGCAGTACTTC CASSLEGLAGEEQYF TRBJ2-7 - TRBV11-3 TRBD2
TGTGCCAGCAGCTTAGGATCTAGCGGGATATCATACAATGAGCAGTTCTTC CASSLGSSGISYNEQFF TRBJ2-1 - TRBV11-2 TRBD2
TGCGCCAGCAGTACCTGGGGGGAAGAAGGCCGCGAGCAGTTCTTC CASSTWGEEGREQFF TRBJ2-1 - TRBV10-1 -
TGTGCTAGTGGTTTGGCCCCCCAGGGTCTCGGGGCCAACGTCCTGACTTTC CASGLAPQGLGANVLTF TRBJ2-6 - TRBV12-5 -
TGTGCCAGCAGCCTGACTAGCGTCGGCACAGATACGCAGTATTTT CASSLTSVGTDTQYF TRBJ2-3 - TRBV5-6 TRBD2
TGCGCCAGCAGCCTGTTTCAAGTCGGGGAATCTGAAGCTTTCTTT CASSLFQVGESEAFF TRBJ1-1 - TRBV4-1 -
TGTGCCAGCAGCTTGGGAGGGACAGGAGGCGTGAATGAGCAGTTCTTC CASSLGGTGGVNEQFF TRBJ2-1 once TRBV5-8 TRBD1
TGTGCCAGCAGCTTACTAGCGGGGGTCTACGAGCAGTACTTC CASSLLAGVYEQYF TRBJ2-7 few TRBV11-1 TRBD2
TGTGCCAGCAGTCAGGGGGACAGATCGAAAACCTTC CASSQGDRSKTF TRBJ1-2 once TRBV12-3/TRBV12-4 TRBD1
TGTGCCAGCAGCCTCCGGGACAGGTACAATGAGCAGTTCTTC CASSLRDRYNEQFF TRBJ2-1 - TRBV7-9 TRBD1
TGTGCCAGCAGCTGGCGACTAGCGGGAGCCTACGAGCAGTACTTC CASSWRLAGAYEQYF TRBJ2-7 - TRBV5-6 TRBD2
TGTGCCAGCAGCAAGGGGGACAGCAGACTATTCTCTGGAAACACCATATATTTT CASSKGDSRLFSGNTIYF TRBJ1-3 - TRBV14 TRBD1
TGTGCCAGCAGTCCGGGACAGGGAGTTTCACCCCTCCACTTT CASSPGQGVSPLHF TRBJ1-6 - TRBV28 TRBD1
TGTGCCAGCAGCTTGGCCGGACAGTATCTTTCCTACGAGCAGTACTTC CASSLAGQYLSYEQYF TRBJ2-7 - TRBV5-4 -
TGCGCCAGCAGTGAGAGAGGAGCGGGCACAGATACGCAGTATTTT CASSERGAGTDTQYF TRBJ2-3 - TRBV10-1 -
TGTGCCAGCAGTGGCCTGCGGATGCCAGACTACGAGCAGTACTTC CASSGLRMPDYEQYF TRBJ2-7 - TRBV27 -
TGTGCCTGGAGTGTACAGGGTGGAAACACCATATATTTT CAWSVQGGNTIYF TRBJ1-3 - TRBV30 -
TGTGCCAGCAGCTTAAAATGCGATTGGAGTAGCACAGATACGCAGTATTTT CASSLKCDWSSTDTQYF TRBJ2-3 - TRBV7-3 -
TGCGCCAGCAGTCCCCTAGGACAGGGGGATTCTTCTAGCAATCAGCCCCAGCATTTT CASSPLGQGDSSSNQPQHF TRBJ1-5 - TRBV23-1 TRBD1
TGTGCCAGCAGTGGCTGGGACAGTATAAGCACAGATACGCAGTATTTT CASSGWDSISTDTQYF TRBJ2-3 - TRBV6-1 TRBD1